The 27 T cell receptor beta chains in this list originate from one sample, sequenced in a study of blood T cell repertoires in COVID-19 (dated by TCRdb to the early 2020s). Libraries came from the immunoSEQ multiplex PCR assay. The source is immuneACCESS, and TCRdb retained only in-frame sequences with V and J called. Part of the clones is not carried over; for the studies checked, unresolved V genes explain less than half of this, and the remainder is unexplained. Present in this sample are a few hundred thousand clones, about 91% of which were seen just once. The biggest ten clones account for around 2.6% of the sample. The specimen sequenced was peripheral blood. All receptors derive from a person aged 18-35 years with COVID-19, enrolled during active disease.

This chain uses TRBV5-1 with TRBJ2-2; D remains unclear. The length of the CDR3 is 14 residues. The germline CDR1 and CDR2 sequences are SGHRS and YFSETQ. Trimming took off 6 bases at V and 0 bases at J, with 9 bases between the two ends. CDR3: CASTPPANTGELFF. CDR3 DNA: TGCGCCAGCACCCCTCCCGCGAACACCGGGGAGCTGTTTTTT.

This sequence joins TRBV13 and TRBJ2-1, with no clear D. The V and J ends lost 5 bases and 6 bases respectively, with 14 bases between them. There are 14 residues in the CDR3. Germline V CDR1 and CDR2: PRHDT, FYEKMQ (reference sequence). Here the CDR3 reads CASSPTIGGNEQFF. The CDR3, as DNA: TGTGCCAGCAGCCCCACCATCGGTGGCAATGAGCAGTTCTTC.

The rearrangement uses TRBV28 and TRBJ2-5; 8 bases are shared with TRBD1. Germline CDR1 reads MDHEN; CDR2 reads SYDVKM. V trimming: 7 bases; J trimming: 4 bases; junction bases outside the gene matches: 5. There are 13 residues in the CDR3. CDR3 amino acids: CASNRGVGETQYF. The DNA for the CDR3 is TGTGCCAGCAACAGGGGGGTAGGAGAGACCCAGTACTTC.

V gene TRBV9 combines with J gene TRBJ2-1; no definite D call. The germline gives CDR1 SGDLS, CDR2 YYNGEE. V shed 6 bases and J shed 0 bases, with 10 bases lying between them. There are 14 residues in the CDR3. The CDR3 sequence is CASNSFSSYNEQFF. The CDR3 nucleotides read TGTGCCAGCAATTCGTTTTCCTCCTACAATGAGCAGTTCTTC. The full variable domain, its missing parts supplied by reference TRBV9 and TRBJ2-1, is DSGVTQTPKHLITATGQRVTLRCSPRSGDLSVYWYQQSLDQGLQFLIQYYNGEERAKGNILERFSAQQFPDLHSELNLSSLELGDSALYFCASNSFSSYNEQFFGPGTRLTVL.

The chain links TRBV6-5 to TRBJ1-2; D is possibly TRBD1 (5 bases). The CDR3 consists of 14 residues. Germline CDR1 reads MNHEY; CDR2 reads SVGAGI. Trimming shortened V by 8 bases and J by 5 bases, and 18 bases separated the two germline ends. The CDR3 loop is CASPTPSGPYGYTF. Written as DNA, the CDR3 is TGTGCCAGCCCAACTCCTTCAGGGCCTTATGGCTACACCTTC.

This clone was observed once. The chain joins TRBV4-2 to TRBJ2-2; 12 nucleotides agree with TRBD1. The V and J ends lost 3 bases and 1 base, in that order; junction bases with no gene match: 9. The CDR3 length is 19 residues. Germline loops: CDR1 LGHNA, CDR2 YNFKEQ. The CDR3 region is CASSHVTGTGGGNTGELFF. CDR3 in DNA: TGTGCCAGCAGCCACGTAACCGGGACAGGGGGCGGGAACACCGGGGAGCTGTTTTTT.

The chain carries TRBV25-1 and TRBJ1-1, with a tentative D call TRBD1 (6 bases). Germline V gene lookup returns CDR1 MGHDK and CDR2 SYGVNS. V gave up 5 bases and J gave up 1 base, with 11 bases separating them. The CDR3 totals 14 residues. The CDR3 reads CASSLTGKNTEAFF. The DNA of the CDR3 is TGTGCCAGCAGTCTAACAGGGAAGAACACTGAAGCTTTCTTT.

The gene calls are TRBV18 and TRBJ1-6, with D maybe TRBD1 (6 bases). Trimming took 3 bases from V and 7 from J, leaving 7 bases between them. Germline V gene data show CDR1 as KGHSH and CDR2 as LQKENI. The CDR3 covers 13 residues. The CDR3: CASSPDSNSPLHF. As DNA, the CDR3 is TGTGCCAGCTCACCGGACAGCAATTCACCCCTCCACTTT.

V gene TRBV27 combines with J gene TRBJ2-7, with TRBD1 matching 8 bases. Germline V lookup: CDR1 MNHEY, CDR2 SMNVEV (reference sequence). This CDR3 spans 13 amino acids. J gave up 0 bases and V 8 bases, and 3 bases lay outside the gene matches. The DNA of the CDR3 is TGTGCCAGCTACGGACAGGGCTCCTACGAGCAGTACTTC. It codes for CASYGQGSYEQYF.

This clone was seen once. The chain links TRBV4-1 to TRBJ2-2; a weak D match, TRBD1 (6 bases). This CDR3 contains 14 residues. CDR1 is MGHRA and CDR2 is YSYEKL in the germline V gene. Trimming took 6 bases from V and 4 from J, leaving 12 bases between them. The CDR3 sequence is CASRVQGSTGELFF. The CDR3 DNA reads TGCGCCAGCAGAGTACAGGGCAGCACCGGGGAGCTGTTTTTT.

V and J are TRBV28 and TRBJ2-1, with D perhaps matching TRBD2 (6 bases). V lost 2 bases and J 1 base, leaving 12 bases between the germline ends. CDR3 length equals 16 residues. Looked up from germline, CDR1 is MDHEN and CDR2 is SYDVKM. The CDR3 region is CASSLGLGGSYNEQFF. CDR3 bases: TGTGCCAGCAGTTTAGGGCTCGGGGGTTCCTACAATGAGCAGTTCTTC.

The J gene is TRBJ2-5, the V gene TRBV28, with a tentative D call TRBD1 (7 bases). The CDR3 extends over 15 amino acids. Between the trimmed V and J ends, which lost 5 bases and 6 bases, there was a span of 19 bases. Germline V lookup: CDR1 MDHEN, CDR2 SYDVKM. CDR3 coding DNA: TGTGCCAGCAGTACAAACCCAGGGGGGAGAAAGACCCAGTACTTC. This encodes CASSTNPGGRKTQYF.

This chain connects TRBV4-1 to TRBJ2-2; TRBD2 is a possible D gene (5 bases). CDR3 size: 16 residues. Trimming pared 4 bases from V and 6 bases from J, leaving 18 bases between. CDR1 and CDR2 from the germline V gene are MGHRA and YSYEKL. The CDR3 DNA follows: TGCGCCAGCAGCCTACTTGATCCGGGGTCGGCCGGGGAGCTGTTTTTT. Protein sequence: CASSLLDPGSAGELFF.

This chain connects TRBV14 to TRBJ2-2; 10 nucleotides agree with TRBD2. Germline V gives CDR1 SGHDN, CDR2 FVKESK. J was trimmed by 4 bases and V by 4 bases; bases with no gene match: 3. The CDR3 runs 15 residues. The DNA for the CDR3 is TGTGCCAGCAGCCCCCGACTAGCGGGCACCGGGGAGCTGTTTTTT. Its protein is CASSPRLAGTGELFF.

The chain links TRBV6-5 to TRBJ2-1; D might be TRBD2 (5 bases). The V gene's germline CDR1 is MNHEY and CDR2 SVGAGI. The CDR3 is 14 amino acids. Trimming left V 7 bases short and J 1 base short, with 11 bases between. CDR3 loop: CASKLTGSYNEQFF. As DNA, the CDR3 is TGTGCCAGCAAATTGACGGGGTCCTACAATGAGCAGTTCTTC.

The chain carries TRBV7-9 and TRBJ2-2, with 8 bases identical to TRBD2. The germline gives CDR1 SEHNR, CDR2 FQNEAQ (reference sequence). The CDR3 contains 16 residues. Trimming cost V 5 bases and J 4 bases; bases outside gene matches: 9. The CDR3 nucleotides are TGTGCCAGCAGCCTCTGGACTAGCACAGGCACCGGGGAGCTGTTTTTT. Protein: CASSLWTSTGTGELFF.

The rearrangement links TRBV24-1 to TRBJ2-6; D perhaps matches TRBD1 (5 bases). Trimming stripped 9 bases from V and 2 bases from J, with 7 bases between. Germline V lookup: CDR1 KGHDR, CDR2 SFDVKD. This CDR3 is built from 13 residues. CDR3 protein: CATGATGANVLTF. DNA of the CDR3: TGTGCCACCGGGGCGACTGGGGCCAACGTCCTGACTTTC.

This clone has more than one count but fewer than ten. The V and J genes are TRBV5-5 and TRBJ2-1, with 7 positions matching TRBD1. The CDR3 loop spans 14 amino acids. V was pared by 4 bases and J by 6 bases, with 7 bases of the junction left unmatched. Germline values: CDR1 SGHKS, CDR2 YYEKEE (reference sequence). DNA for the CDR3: TGTGCCAGCAGCCCCGGGACAGTCGCCAATGAGCAGTTCTTC. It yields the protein CASSPGTVANEQFF. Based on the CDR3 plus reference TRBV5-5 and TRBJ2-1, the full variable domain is DAGVTQSPTHLIKTRGQQVTLRCSPISGHKSVSWYQQVLGQGPQFIFQYYEKEERGRGNFPDRFSARQFPNYSSELNVNALLLGDSALYLCASSPGTVANEQFFGPGTRLTVL.

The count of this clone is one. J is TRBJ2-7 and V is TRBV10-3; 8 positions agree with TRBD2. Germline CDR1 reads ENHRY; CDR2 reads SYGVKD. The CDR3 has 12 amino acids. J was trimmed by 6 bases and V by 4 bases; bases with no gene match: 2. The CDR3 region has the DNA TGTGCCATCAGTGTGAGCGGGAGCGAGCAGTACTTC. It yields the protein CAISVSGSEQYF.

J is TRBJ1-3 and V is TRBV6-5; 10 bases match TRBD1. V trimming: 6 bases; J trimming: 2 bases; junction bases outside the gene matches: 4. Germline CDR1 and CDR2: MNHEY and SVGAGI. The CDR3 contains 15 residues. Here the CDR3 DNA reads TGTGCCAGCAGGGTCGGGACAGGGGCTGGAAACACCATATATTTT. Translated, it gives CASRVGTGAGNTIYF.

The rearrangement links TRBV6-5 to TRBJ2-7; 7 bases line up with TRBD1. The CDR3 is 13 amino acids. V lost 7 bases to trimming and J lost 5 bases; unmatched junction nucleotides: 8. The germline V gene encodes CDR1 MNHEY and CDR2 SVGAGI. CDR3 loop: CASMTGNFDEQYF. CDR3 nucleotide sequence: TGTGCCAGCATGACAGGGAATTTCGACGAGCAGTACTTC.

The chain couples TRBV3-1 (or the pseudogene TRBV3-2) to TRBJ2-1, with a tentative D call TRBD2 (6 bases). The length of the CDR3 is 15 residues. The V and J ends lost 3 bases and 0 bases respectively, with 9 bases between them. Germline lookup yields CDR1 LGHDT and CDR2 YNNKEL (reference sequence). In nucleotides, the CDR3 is TGTGCCAGCAGCCAGGGACTGACCTCCTACAATGAGCAGTTCTTC. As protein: CASSQGLTSYNEQFF.

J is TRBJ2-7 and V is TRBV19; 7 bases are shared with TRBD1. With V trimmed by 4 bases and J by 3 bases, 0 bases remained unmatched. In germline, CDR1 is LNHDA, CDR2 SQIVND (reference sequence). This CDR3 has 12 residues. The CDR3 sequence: CASSRQGYEQYF. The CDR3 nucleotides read TGTGCCAGTAGTAGACAGGGCTACGAGCAGTACTTC. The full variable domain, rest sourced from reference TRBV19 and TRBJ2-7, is DGGITQSPKYLFRKEGQNVTLSCEQNLNHDAMYWYRQDPGQGLRLIYYSQIVNDFQKGDIAEGYSVSREKKESFPLTVTSAQKNPTAFYLCASSRQGYEQYFGPGTRLTVT.

CDR3 coding DNA: TGTGCCAGCGCAAATCAGGGGCAATGGGCAGATACGCAGTATTTT. Its protein product is CASANQGQWADTQYF. The J gene is TRBJ2-3, the V gene TRBV3-1 (or the pseudogene TRBV3-2); perhaps TRBD1 as D (6 bases). CDR1 and CDR2 (germline): LGHDT, YNNKEL (reference sequence). V gave up 8 bases and J gave up 4 bases, with 19 bases separating them. CDR3 length: 15 residues.

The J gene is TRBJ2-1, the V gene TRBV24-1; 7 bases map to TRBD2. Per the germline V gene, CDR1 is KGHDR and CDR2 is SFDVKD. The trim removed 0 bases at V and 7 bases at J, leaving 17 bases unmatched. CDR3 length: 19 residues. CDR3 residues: CATSDLPAGSFWGKNEQFF. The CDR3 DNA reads TGTGCCACCAGTGATTTGCCAGCGGGATCCTTCTGGGGCAAGAATGAGCAGTTCTTC.

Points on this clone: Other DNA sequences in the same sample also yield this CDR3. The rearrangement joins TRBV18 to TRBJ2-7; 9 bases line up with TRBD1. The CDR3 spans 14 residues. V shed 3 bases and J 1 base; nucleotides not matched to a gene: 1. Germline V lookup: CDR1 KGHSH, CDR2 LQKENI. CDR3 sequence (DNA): TGTGCCAGCTCACCGGGACAGGGTTCCTACGAGCAGTACTTC. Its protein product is CASSPGQGSYEQYF.

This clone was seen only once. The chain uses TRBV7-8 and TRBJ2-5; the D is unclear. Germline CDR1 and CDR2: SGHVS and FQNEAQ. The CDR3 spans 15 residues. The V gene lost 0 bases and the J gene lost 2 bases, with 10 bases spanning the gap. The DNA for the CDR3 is TGTGCCAGCAGCTTAGCGAGGTGGAAACAAGAGACCCAGTACTTC. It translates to CASSLARWKQETQYF.